A selection of T cell receptor beta chains follows, all from one sample in a study of human T cells and chemical hapten exposure. MiXCR was run by TCRdb on the reads, yielding one entry per CDR3 protein. The table shows about 120,000 distinct CDR3 sequences, with about 7.7% occurring only once. The sequenced sample was whole blood. These receptors originate from a human donor in good health. Some clones in this sample may be carry-over from other donors' samples. The CDR3 runs from the conserved cysteine through the conserved F or W. The order of the fields is J gene, clone size, D gene, V gene, CDR3 DNA, CDR3 protein. A D gene is named only where the DNA matches it firmly. Part of the rows lack a size; the others show once, few, many or a class for expanded clones.

TRBJ2-7	few	.	TRBV12-3/TRBV12-4	TGTGCCAGCAGAAGGGACGCAGACTCCTACGAGCAGTACTTC	CASRRDADSYEQYF
TRBJ1-1	few	TRBD1	TRBV6-6	TGTGCCAGCAGTCTGCCGGGACAGGGGAATGAAGCTTTCTTT	CASSLPGQGNEAFF
TRBJ2-1	few	TRBD1	TRBV4-2	TGTGCCAGCAGCCAAGATCCGGGACAGGGGTTTGGGAGCTCCTACAATGAGCAGTTCTTC	CASSQDPGQGFGSSYNEQFF
TRBJ1-1	many	TRBD1	TRBV5-1	TGCGCCAGCAGCCCAGGGGGGAGGGTCGCTGAAGCTTTCTTT	CASSPGGRVAEAFF
TRBJ2-5	many	TRBD2	TRBV5-6	TGTGCCAGCAGCTTGAGAGCGGGGCTCCAAGAGACCCAGTACTTC	CASSLRAGLQETQYF
TRBJ2-7	many	.	TRBV20-1	TGCAGTGCTAGCGCCGGGGCGACCTACGAGCAGTACTTC	CSASAGATYEQYF
TRBJ1-1	many	TRBD1	TRBV2	TGTGCCAGCAGTGCGGAACAGGGGGGGAGAGCTTTCTTT	CASSAEQGGRAFF
TRBJ2-3	many	TRBD1	TRBV6-1	TGTGCCAGCAGTGAAGATGACAGGGGCACAGATACGCAGTATTTT	CASSEDDRGTDTQYF
TRBJ2-1	few	.	TRBV30	TGTGCCTGGAATTTTGACAGTGGGAGCTCCTACAATGAGCAGTTCTTC	CAWNFDSGSSYNEQFF
TRBJ1-1	many	.	TRBV27	TGTGCCAGCAGCCAGGGGAACACTGAAGCTTTCTTT	CASSQGNTEAFF
TRBJ1-1	few	.	TRBV19	TGTGCCAGTAGTATATTGGGCGGGGGCACTGAAGCTTTCTTT	CASSILGGGTEAFF
TRBJ1-2	many	.	TRBV4-3	TGCGCCAGCAGCCAGGTCAGGGCGACTAACTATGGCTACACCTTC	CASSQVRATNYGYTF
TRBJ2-3	few	.	TRBV6-2/TRBV6-3	TGTGCCAGCAGTTACATTGCGAGCACAGATACGCAGTATTTT	CASSYIASTDTQYF
TRBJ1-1	many	.	TRBV6-2/TRBV6-3	TGTGCCAGCAGTTACGCAGTGAACACTGAAGCTTTCTTT	CASSYAVNTEAFF
TRBJ1-5	few	.	TRBV19	TGTGCCACCCAGGCGAGCAATCAGCCCCAGCATTTT	CATQASNQPQHF
TRBJ2-7	many	.	TRBV27	TGTGCCAGCAGTTTGTTAGGCCCTAGGAGTAGGAACGAGCAGTACTTC	CASSLLGPRSRNEQYF
TRBJ2-7	.	.	TRBV20-1	TGCAGTGCCAGGGACTCTAGCTCCTACGAGCAGTACTTC	CSARDSSSYEQYF
TRBJ2-5	.	.	TRBV6-1	TGTGCCAGCAGAACAGAGACCCAGTACTTC	CASRTETQYF
TRBJ1-5	many	.	TRBV6-5	TGTGCCAGCAGTTACGGTCGGGTTAATCAGCCCCAGCATTTT	CASSYGRVNQPQHF
TRBJ1-1	many	.	TRBV2	TGTGCCAGCAGGGTCGGACAGTTGAACACTGAAGCTTTCTTT	CASRVGQLNTEAFF
TRBJ1-4	few	.	TRBV6-2/TRBV6-3	TGTGCCAGCAGCCCTCTTGGTGAAAAACTGTTTTTT	CASSPLGEKLFF
TRBJ1-5	.	.	TRBV27	TGTGCCAGCAGTTTATCCAAGGGCCAGCCCCAGCATTTT	CASSLSKGQPQHF
TRBJ2-3	many	.	TRBV7-9	TGTGCCAGCAGCTTTGACCGGGGCAGCACAGATACGCAGTATTTT	CASSFDRGSTDTQYF
TRBJ2-7	many	TRBD1	TRBV6-5	TGTGCCAGCAGTTACTCGGGGACAGGGAGTTACGAGCAGTACTTC	CASSYSGTGSYEQYF
TRBJ2-7	once	.	TRBV18	TGTGCCAGTAAACGGGGGTCGGAGCAGTACTTC	CASKRGSEQYF
TRBJ1-5	.	.	TRBV7-6	TGTGCCAGCAGCTTAGTACCCGGGGACAATCAGCCCCAGCATTTT	CASSLVPGDNQPQHF
TRBJ2-3	few	.	TRBV10-3	TGTGCCATCAGAACTCTTGGAGATACGCAGTATTTT	CAIRTLGDTQYF
TRBJ2-1	few	TRBD1	TRBV12-3/TRBV12-4	TGTGCCACCCGGACAGGGGACTACAATGAGCAGTTCTTC	CATRTGDYNEQFF
TRBJ1-5	many	.	TRBV6-2/TRBV6-3	TGTGCCAGCGGGTTTGGGGGGCGCGGTCAGCCCCAGCATTTT	CASGFGGRGQPQHF
TRBJ2-7	.	TRBD1	TRBV20-1	TGCAGTGCTAGAACCGGGACAGGTTACGAGCAGTACTTC	CSARTGTGYEQYF
TRBJ2-3	few	.	TRBV5-8	TGTGCCAGCAGCGTCCAGCGTGTCGCAGATACGCAGTATTTT	CASSVQRVADTQYF
TRBJ2-4	many	.	TRBV5-6	TGTGCCAGCAGTAGTTACAGGAACTTAGCCAAAAACATTCAGTACTTC	CASSSYRNLAKNIQYF
TRBJ1-5	.	.	TRBV6-2/TRBV6-3	TGTGCCAGCAGTTACCCTCAGGGGAATCAGCCCCAGCATTTT	CASSYPQGNQPQHF
TRBJ2-4	many	.	TRBV20-1	TGCAGTGCTAGAGACGTGAGGGGAGCCAAAAACATTCAGTACTTC	CSARDVRGAKNIQYF
TRBJ2-7	few	TRBD2	TRBV5-1	TGCGCCAGCAGCCGGACTAGCGAGCCCTACGAGCAGTACTTC	CASSRTSEPYEQYF
TRBJ2-7	few	TRBD2	TRBV19	TGTGCCAGTAGTATGGGCGGGAGCTCCTACGAGCAGTACTTC	CASSMGGSSYEQYF
TRBJ1-1	few	.	TRBV7-2	TGTGCCAGCAGCTTAGAGGGTCGGAGGGGGAACACTGAAGCTTTCTTT	CASSLEGRRGNTEAFF
TRBJ2-5	many	TRBD1	TRBV10-3	TGTGCCATCAGCCAGACAGGGGAAGAGACCCAGTACTTC	CAISQTGEETQYF
TRBJ2-7	few	.	TRBV7-9	TGTGCCAGCAGCCGACCCGGGGCCTACGAGCAGTACTTC	CASSRPGAYEQYF
TRBJ2-1	few	TRBD1	TRBV2	TGTGCCAGCAGTTCCGGGACAGGCTCCTACAATGAGCAGTTCTTC	CASSSGTGSYNEQFF
TRBJ1-5	few	TRBD1	TRBV19	TGTGCCAGTACCTCAGGACAGGGTAGCAATCAGCCCCAGCATTTT	CASTSGQGSNQPQHF
TRBJ1-4	many	TRBD1	TRBV29-1	TGCAGCGTTCTCCGGGACAGGGGGGATGAAAAACTGTTTTTT	CSVLRDRGDEKLFF
TRBJ1-5	.	TRBD1	TRBV15	TGTGCCACCAGGGGACTGGACAGGACGAATCAGCCCCAGCATTTT	CATRGLDRTNQPQHF
TRBJ1-1	many	.	TRBV27	TGTGCCAGCTCCTTTACAGGGAACACTGAAGCTTTCTTT	CASSFTGNTEAFF
TRBJ1-6	few	TRBD1	TRBV3-1	TGTGCCAGCAGCCAACGGGGACAGATATATTCACCCCTCCACTTT	CASSQRGQIYSPLHF
TRBJ2-7	few	TRBD2	TRBV6-5	TGTGCCAGCAGTTACCCCGGGACTAGCGGAGCCTACGAGCAGTACTTC	CASSYPGTSGAYEQYF
TRBJ2-7	.	TRBD2	TRBV2	TGTGCCAGCAGGCGGGAGGGCCACGAGCAGTACTTC	CASRREGHEQYF
TRBJ2-7	.	TRBD1	TRBV6-5	TGTGCCAGCCGGGACAGAGTTACCTACGAGCAGTACTTC	CASRDRVTYEQYF
TRBJ2-1	.	TRBD2	TRBV6-6	TGTGCCAGCAGTTTCTCGGGACTAGCGGGAGTATACAATGAGCAGTTCTTC	CASSFSGLAGVYNEQFF
TRBJ1-6	many	TRBD1	TRBV5-1	TGCGCCAGCAGCCCAGGGACAGGGGGCGGATCACCCCTCCACTTT	CASSPGTGGGSPLHF
TRBJ2-3	few	.	TRBV7-8	TGTGCCAGCAGCTTCCGGGACACTTATACGCAGTATTTT	CASSFRDTYTQYF
TRBJ1-6	.	.	TRBV20-1	TGCAGTGCCGTGTCCGGGACGGCCAATTCACCCCTCAACTTT	CSAVSGTANSPLNF
TRBJ2-5	few	.	TRBV10-2	TGCGCCAGCAGTGAGTCCCCGGACTTTCAAGAGACCCAGTACTTC	CASSESPDFQETQYF
TRBJ2-7	many	TRBD2	TRBV25-1	TGTGCCAGCAGTGAATCGACAGAAGGGGCGGGGGGGCGATACGAGCAGTACTTC	CASSESTEGAGGRYEQYF